This T cell receptor (beta chain) was identified during a study of long-term antiretroviral therapy in people with HIV. Study-wide points: Despite increasing after ART, diversity remained lower than that of transplant donor controls.

The germline gives CDR1 SQVTM, CDR2 ANQGSEA. The CDR3 runs 12 residues. The ends were cut back, 3 bases at V and 4 bases at J, with 10 bases in the middle. Of note for this clone: Its cognate antigen is unknown.

The run of the v3.0 immunoSEQ assay was at survey level. Profiled with immunoSEQ multiplex PCR; TCRdb holds only in-frame clones, not every one. Of 15,000 to 20,000 clones listed, 79% are singletons. The chain couples TRBV29-1 to TRBJ2-7; either TRBD1 or TRBD2 may supply D (5 bases each). Source: unsorted PBMCs, taken at the start of antiretroviral therapy, before treatment. The TCR originated in a man aged 18 to 30 with HIV. The CDR3 spells CSVDVGGYEQYF. In DNA form, the CDR3 reads TGCAGCGTTGATGTTGGGGGATACGAGCAGTACTTC.